This T cell receptor (beta chain) is drawn from a study of shared clonotypes between healthy human individuals. V gave up 9 bases and J gave up 4 bases; unmatched junction bases: 11. The CDR3 contains 14 residues. The germline gives CDR1 MNHEY, CDR2 SVGAGI. Clones were sequenced by immunoSEQ multiplex PCR, and TCRdb holds only the in-frame ones, with some missing. The table has more than 1,200,000 clones, about 98.5% seen once; the top ten hold 0.36%. This sequence was found in a young man in good health. The sequencing sample was made of naive CD4+ T cells sorted from blood. Subset in this sample: CD45RA+ positively selected. The chain is built from TRBV6-5 and TRBJ1-1; TRBD1 agrees at 7 bases. The CDR3 nucleotides read TGTGCCAGGAGACCACAGGGGCTGATCACTGAAGCTTTCTTT. Protein product: CARRPQGLITEAFF.